The table lists the clone carrying this T cell receptor beta chain with a count of one. Only in-frame clones appear in the TCRdb table, and some are missing; sequencing was by immunoSEQ multiplex PCR. The sample has around 690,000 clones, 90% seen once. This entry is derived from a study of shared clonotypes between healthy human individuals. Nashville, Tennessee was home to all donors, who were Caucasian adults. Looked up from germline, CDR1 is SGHVS and CDR2 is FQNEAQ. There are 14 residues in the CDR3. Trimming shortened V by 4 bases and J by 3 bases, and 12 bases separated the two germline ends. Material: memory CD8+ T cells from PBMCs. Subset indicated: CD45RO+ cells pooled with CCR7-negative TemRA cells. The source is a man younger than 35 in good health. Some clones in this sample may be carry-over from other donors' samples. The V and J genes are TRBV7-8 and TRBJ1-2; D possibly corresponds to TRBD1 (5 bases). CDR3 coding DNA: TGTGCCAGCAGCTCCCGGGACGGCTACTATGGCTACACCTTC. This encodes CASSSRDGYYGYTF.